These 2 T cell receptor beta chains originate from one sample sequenced in a study of blood T cells in healthy people across ages. A second about 6 to 11 cycle PCR used barcoded and J-beta primers. TCRdb passed the 5' RACE reads through MiXCR, listing each CDR3 protein once. The sample has around 710,000 distinct CDR3 sequences, approximately 43% seen once; the top ten hold approximately 22%. The sequencing sample was made of blood. The receptors come from a woman aged 55-69 years in good health.

The rearrangement joins TRBV4-2 to TRBJ2-3; D unclear. V gave up 0 bases and J gave up 2 bases, with 9 bases separating them. Germline V gives CDR1 LGHNA, CDR2 YNFKEQ. CDR3 size: 15 residues. CDR3 residues: CASSQDKRATDTQYF. Written as DNA, the CDR3 is TGTGCCAGCAGCCAAGATAAAAGGGCCACAGATACGCAGTATTTT.

This clonotype has just a few counts. This chain connects TRBV18 to TRBJ2-1; the match to TRBD2 covers 8 bases. This CDR3 has 15 residues. After removal of 5 bases from V and 1 base from J, the junction contained 4 bases not matched to a gene. CDR1 is KGHSH, CDR2 LQKENI, per germline. The CDR3 region is CASSSPGGSYNEQFF. The DNA for the CDR3 is TGTGCCAGCTCATCCCCGGGAGGGTCCTACAATGAGCAGTTCTTC.